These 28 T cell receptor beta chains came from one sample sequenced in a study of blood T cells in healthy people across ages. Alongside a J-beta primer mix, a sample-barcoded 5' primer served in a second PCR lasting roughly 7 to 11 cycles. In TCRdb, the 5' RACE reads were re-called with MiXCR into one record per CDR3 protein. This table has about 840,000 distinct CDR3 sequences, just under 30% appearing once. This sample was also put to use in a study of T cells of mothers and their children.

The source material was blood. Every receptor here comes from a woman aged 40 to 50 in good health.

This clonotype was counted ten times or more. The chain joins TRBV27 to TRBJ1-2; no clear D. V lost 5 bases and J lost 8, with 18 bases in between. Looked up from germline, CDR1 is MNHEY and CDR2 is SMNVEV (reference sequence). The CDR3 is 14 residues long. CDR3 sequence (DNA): TGTGCCAGCAGTCAATCGGATGGGAGTAGAGGCTACACCTTC. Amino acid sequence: CASSQSDGSRGYTF.

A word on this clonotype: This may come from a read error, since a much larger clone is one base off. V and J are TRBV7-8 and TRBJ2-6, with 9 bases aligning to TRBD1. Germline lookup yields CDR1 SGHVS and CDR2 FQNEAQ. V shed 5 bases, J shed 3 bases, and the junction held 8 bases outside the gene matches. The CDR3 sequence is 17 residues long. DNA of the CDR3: TGTGCCAGCAGCCTACTGGGGACAGGGAATGGGGCCAACGTCCTGACTTTC. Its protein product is CASSLLGTGNGANVLTF.

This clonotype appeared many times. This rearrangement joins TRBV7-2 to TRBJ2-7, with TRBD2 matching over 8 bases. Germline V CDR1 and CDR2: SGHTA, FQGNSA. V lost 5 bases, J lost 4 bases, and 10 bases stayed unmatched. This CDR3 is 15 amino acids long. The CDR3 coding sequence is TGTGCCAGCAGCACCGGGGGGGCCGGGGCTTACGAGCAGTACTTC. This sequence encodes CASSTGGAGAYEQYF.

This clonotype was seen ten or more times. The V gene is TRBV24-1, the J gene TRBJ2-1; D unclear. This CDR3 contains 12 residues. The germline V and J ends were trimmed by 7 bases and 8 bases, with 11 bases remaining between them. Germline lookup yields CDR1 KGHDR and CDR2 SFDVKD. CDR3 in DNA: TGTGCCACCAGCGCACAAGGAGATGAGCAGTTCTTC. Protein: CATSAQGDEQFF.

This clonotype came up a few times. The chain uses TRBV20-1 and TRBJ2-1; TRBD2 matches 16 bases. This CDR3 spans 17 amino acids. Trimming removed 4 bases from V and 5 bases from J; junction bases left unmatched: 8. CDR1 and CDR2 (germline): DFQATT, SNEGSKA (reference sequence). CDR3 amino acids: CSAKGLAGGLAHNEQFF. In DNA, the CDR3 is TGCAGTGCTAAGGGACTAGCGGGGGGGTTGGCCCACAATGAGCAGTTCTTC.

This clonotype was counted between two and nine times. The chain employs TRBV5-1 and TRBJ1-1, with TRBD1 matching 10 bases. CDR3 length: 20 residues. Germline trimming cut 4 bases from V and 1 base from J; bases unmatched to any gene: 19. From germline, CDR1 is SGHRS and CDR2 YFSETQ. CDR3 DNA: TGCGCCAGCAGCCCAGAAGGCCTGACAGGGGGCTTCCTTTCGAACACTGAAGCTTTCTTT. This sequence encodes CASSPEGLTGGFLSNTEAFF.

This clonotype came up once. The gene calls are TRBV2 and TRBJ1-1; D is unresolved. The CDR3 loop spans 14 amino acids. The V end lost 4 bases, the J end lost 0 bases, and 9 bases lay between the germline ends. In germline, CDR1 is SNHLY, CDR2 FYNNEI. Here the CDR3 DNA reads TGTGCCAGCAGTGCTGACGGGGTGAACACTGAAGCTTTCTTT. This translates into CASSADGVNTEAFF.

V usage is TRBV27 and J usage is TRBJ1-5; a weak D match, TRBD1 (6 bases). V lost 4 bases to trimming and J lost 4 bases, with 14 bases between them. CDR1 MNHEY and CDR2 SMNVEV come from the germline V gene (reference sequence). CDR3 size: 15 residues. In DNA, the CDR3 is TGTGCCAGCAGTTCCCCTTCGACAGGTAATCAGCCCCAGCATTTT. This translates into CASSSPSTGNQPQHF.

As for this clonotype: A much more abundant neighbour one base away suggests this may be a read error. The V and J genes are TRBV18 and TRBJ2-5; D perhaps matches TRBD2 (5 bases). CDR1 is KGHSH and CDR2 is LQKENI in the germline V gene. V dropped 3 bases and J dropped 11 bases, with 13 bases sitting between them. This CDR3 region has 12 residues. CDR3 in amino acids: CASSPMTREQYF. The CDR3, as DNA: TGTGCCAGCTCACCGATGACAAGGGAGCAGTACTTC.

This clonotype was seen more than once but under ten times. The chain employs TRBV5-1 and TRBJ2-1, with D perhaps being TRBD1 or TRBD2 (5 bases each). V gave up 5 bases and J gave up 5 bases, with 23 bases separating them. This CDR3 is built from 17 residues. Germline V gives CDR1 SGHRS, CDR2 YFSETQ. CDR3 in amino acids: CASSPRETEWADNEQFF. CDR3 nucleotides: TGCGCCAGCAGTCCTAGGGAGACAGAATGGGCGGACAATGAGCAGTTCTTC.

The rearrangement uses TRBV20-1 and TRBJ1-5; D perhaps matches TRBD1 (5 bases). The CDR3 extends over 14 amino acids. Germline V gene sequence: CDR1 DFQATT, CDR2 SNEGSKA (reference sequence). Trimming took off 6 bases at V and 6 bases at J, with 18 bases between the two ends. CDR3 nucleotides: TGCAGTGCAAAACAGGCGATGGTTGCTCAGCCCCAGCATTTT. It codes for CSAKQAMVAQPQHF.

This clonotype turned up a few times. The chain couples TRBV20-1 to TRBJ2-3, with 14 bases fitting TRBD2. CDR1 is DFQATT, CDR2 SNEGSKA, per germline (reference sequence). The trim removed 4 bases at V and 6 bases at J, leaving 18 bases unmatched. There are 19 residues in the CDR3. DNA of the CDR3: TGCAGTGCTATCAGTATAGGGACTAGCGGGGGATACCCCCACGATACGCAGTATTTT. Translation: CSAISIGTSGGYPHDTQYF.

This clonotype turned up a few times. This CDR3 is CASSLAGVLYNEQFF. CDR3 bases: TGTGCCAGCAGCTTAGCGGGGGTGCTCTACAATGAGCAGTTCTTC. V usage is TRBV7-2 and J usage is TRBJ2-1; perhaps D is TRBD1 or TRBD2 (5 bases each). In germline, CDR1 is SGHTA, CDR2 FQGNSA. V was shortened by 0 bases and J by 3 bases, with 9 bases between the two germline ends. This CDR3 has 15 residues.

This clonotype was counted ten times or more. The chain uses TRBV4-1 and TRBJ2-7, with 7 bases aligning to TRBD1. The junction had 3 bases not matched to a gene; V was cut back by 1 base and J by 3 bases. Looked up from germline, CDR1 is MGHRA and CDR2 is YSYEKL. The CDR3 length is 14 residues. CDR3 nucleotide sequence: TGCGCCAGCAGCCAAGGGGACAGTAACTACGAGCAGTACTTC. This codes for CASSQGDSNYEQYF.

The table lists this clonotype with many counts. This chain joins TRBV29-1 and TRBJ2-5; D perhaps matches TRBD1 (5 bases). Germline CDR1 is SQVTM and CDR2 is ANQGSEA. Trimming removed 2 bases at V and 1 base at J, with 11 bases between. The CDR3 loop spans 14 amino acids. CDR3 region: CSVETGRVQETQYF. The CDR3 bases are TGCAGCGTTGAAACGGGCAGGGTCCAAGAGACCCAGTACTTC. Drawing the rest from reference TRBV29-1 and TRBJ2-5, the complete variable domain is SAVISQKPSRDICQRGTSLTIQCQVDSQVTMMFWYRQQPGQSLTLIATANQGSEATYESGFVIDKFPISRPNLTFSTLTVSNMSPEDSSIYLCSVETGRVQETQYFGPGTRLLVL.

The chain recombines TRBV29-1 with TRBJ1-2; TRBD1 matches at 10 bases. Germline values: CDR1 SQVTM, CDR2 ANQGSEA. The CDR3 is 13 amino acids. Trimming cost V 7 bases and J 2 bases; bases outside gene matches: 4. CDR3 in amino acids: CSAEGQGNYGYTF. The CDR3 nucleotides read TGCAGCGCTGAGGGACAGGGGAACTATGGCTACACCTTC.

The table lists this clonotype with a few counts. The chain's CDR3 is CASSLTRGGENTQYF. The CDR3, as DNA: TGTGCCAGCAGTTTAACGCGGGGGGGAGAAAATACGCAGTATTTT. The chain has TRBV28 and TRBJ2-3, with TRBD2 matching 9 bases. The CDR3 length is 15 residues. V was pared by 2 bases and J by 7 bases, with 7 bases of the junction left unmatched. Per germline, CDR1 MDHEN and CDR2 SYDVKM. The full variable domain, with the rest looked up from reference TRBV28 and TRBJ2-3, is DVKVTQSSRYLVKRTGEKVFLECVQDMDHENMFWYRQDPGLGLRLIYFSYDVKMKEKGDIPEGYSVSREKKERFSLILESASTNQTSMYLCASSLTRGGENTQYFGPGTRLTVL.

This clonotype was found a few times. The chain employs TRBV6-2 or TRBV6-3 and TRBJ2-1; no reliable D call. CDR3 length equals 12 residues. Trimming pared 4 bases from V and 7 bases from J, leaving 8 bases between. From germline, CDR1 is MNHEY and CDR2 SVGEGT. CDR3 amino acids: CASSWVRNEQFF. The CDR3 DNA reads TGTGCCAGCAGTTGGGTTAGGAATGAGCAGTTCTTC.

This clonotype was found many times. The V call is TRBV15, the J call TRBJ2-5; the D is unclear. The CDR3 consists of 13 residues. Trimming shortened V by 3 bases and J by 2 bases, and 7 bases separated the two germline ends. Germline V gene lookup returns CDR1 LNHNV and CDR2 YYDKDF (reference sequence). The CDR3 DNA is TGTGCCACCAGCAGGACACGGCAAGAGACCCAGTACTTC. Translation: CATSRTRQETQYF.

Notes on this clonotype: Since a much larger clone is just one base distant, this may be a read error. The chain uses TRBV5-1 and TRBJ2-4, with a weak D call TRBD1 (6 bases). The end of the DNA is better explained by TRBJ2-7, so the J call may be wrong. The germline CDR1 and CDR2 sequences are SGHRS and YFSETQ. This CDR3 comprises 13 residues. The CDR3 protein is CASSLQGSVEQYF. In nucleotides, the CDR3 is TGCGCCAGCAGCTTACAGGGTTCTGTCGAGCAGTACTTC.

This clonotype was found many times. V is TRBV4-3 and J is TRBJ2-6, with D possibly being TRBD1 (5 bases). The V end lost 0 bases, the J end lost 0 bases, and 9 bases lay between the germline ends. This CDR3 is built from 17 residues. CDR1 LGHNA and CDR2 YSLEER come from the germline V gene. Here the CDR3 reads CASSQDGAPSGANVLTF. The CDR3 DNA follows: TGCGCCAGCAGCCAAGATGGGGCACCCTCTGGGGCCAACGTCCTGACTTTC.

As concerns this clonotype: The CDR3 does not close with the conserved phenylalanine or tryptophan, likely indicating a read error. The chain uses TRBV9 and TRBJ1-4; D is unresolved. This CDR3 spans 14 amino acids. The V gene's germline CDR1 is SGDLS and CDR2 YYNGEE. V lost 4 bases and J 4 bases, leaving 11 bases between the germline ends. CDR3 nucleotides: TGTGCCAGCAGCCCTCGACGGGATAATGAAAAACTGTTTTGT. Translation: CASSPRRDNEKLFC.

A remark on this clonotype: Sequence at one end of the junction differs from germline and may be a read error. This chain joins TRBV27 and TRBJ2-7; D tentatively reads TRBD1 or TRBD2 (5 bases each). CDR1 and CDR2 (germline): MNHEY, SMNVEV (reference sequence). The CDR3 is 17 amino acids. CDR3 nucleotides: TGTGCCAGCAGTTTAGGTGGTGGAACGGGGCTAACCTACGAGCAGCACTTC. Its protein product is CASSLGGGTGLTYEQHF.

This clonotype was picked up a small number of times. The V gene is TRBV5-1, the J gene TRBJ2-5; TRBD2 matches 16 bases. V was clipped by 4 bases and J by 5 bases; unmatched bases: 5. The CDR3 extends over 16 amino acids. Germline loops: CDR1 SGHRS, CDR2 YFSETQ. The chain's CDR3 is CASSRMGLAGGETQYF. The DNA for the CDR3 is TGCGCCAGCAGCCGAATGGGACTAGCGGGGGGGGAGACCCAGTACTTC.

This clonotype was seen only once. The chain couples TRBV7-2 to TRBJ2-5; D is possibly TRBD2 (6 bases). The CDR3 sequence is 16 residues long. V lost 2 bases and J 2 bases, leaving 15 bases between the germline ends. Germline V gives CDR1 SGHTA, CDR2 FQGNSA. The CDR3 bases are TGTGCCAGCAGCTTAAGTCTAGCGAATACACAAGAGACCCAGTACTTC. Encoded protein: CASSLSLANTQETQYF.

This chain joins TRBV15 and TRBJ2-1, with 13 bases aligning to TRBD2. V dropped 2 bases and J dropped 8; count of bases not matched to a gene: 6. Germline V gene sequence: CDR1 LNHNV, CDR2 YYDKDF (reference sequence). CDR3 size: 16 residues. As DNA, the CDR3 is TGTGCCACCAGCAGATTAACTAGCGGGGGGGCCGATGAGCAGTTCTTC. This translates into CATSRLTSGGADEQFF.

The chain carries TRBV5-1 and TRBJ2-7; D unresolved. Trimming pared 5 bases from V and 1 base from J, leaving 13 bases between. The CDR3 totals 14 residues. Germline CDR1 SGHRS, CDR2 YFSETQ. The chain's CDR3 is CASRLRTESYEQYF. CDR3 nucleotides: TGCGCCAGCAGATTACGGACGGAGTCCTACGAGCAGTACTTC.

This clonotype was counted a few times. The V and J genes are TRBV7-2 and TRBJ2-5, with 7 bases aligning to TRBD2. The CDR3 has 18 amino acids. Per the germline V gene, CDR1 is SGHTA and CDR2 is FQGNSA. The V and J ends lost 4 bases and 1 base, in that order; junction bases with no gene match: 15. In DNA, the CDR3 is TGTGCCAGCAGCTCCGACCCTGGGCAGCGGGGCTTCCAAGAGACCCAGTACTTC. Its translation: CASSSDPGQRGFQETQYF. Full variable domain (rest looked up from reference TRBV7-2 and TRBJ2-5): GAGVSQSPSNKVTEKGKDVELRCDPISGHTALYWYRQSLGQGLEFLIYFQGNSAPDKSGLPSDRFSAERTGGSVSTLTIQRTQQEDSAVYLCASSSDPGQRGFQETQYFGPGTRLLVL.